This T cell receptor (beta chain) is from a study of beta chain features in type 1 diabetes. Whole-study findings and limits: PCR might favor shorter templates, equally in patients and controls. Within each of all four CD4+ subsets, Type 1 diabetes patients had TCRB CDR3s that were moderately but significantly shorter. Within the patient group, naive, central memory and Treg TCRB repertoires appeared more similar to each other than within healthy donors.

Staining for CD45RO/CCR7/CD25/CD127/CD95/CD27 allowed sorting of CD4+ naive, central memory, regulatory and stem cell-like memory cells. What was sequenced were expressed TCRB transcripts, since all of the isolated RNA had been reverse transcribed. Samples of naive, central memory and regulatory T cells yielded a mean of about 3.9 million reads. This table comes from immunoSEQ multiplex PCR, and its TCRdb copy is limited to in-frame clones, with some not included. The data contain 350,000 to 400,000 clones, around 13% of them singletons. Germline trimming cut 0 bases from V and 1 base from J; bases unmatched to any gene: 1. CDR3 size: 15 residues. Germline values: CDR1 MNHNY, CDR2 SVGAGI (reference sequence). As concerns this clone: As yet, its antigen is unknown.

This clonotype was obtained from a woman younger than 30 with type 1 diabetes. The rearrangement joins TRBV6-6 to TRBJ2-7; 9 nucleotides agree with TRBD1. What was sequenced was naive CD4+ T cells from blood. In DNA form, the CDR3 reads TGTGCCAGCAGTTACTCTGGACAGGGGTCCTACGAGCAGTACTTC. Translated: CASSYSGQGSYEQYF.